This T cell receptor (beta chain) stems from a study of Ad26.COV2.S vaccination and SARS-CoV-2 variants. About the research overall: Donor joined the COV1001 Ad26.COV2.S trial arm. The study, taken as a whole, reports: Whether participants received vaccine or placebo, their non-spike TCR breadth was similar. Spike-specific responses of CD8+ and CD4+ T cells were reported to display substantial breadth after vaccination. Vaccine recipients had higher spike-specific TCR breadth than placebo recipients.

V lost 4 bases and J 5 bases, leaving 7 bases between the germline ends. The CDR3 totals 12 residues. Germline values: CDR1 MNHEY, CDR2 SVGAGI. Points on this clone: Its antigen is not identified.

As for treatment: about 20 received Ad26.COV2.S at low or high dose, single or two shots; several received placebo; per-sample allocation not given. Samples analyzed were those drawn on day 63 after the first vaccine or placebo injection. This table comes from immunoSEQ multiplex PCR, and its TCRdb copy is limited to in-frame clones, with some not included. The data contain 440,000 or so clones, about 89% of them singletons. The sequences come from peripheral blood, collected in a trial of Ad26.COV2.S vaccine versus placebo. This chain links TRBV6-5 with TRBJ2-3, with a tentative D call TRBD1 (5 bases). This TCR was recovered from a person aged 18-65 years who received the Ad26.COV2.S COVID-19 vaccine or a placebo. The CDR3 here is CASSLGVDTQYF. The CDR3 region has the DNA TGTGCCAGCAGTTTAGGGGTAGATACGCAGTATTTT.